These 15 T cell receptor beta chains came from one sample sequenced in a study of T cells after yellow fever vaccination. TCRdb used MiXCR to reprocess the 5' RACE reads, holding one entry per CDR3 protein. The sample contains about 340,000 distinct CDR3 sequences, almost 4% of which appear only once. Sequenced here: PBMCs, sampled 5 days after the yellow fever booster vaccination. These receptors came from a man between 18 and 29 years old who received the YFV17D yellow fever vaccine.

This chain uses TRBV6-5 with TRBJ1-1; D is uncertain. The CDR3 is 14 amino acids. Between the trimmed V and J ends, which lost 2 bases and 0 bases, there was a span of 7 bases. In germline, CDR1 is MNHEY, CDR2 SVGAGI. The CDR3 protein is CASSYTHVNTEAFF. The CDR3, as DNA: TGTGCCAGCAGTTACACACACGTGAACACTGAAGCTTTCTTT.

This clonotype was picked up many times. This chain links TRBV29-1 with TRBJ2-7, with D perhaps TRBD1 (7 bases). Trimming cost V 5 bases and J 2 bases, with 10 bases left between them. The CDR3 is made up of 12 amino acids. The germline V gene has CDR1 SQVTM and CDR2 ANQGSEA. The CDR3 here is CSVQGGTYEQYF. CDR3 coding DNA: TGCAGCGTTCAGGGGGGTACCTACGAGCAGTACTTC.

At least ten counts were recorded for this clonotype. Written as DNA, the CDR3 is TGTGCCAGCAGCTCGACAGGGGGACGGACTGAAGCTTTCTTT. It specifies CASSSTGGRTEAFF. The V and J genes are TRBV12-3 or TRBV12-4 and TRBJ1-1, with 9 bases aligning to TRBD1. J was trimmed by 5 bases and V by 6 bases; bases with no gene match: 7. The CDR3 extends over 14 amino acids.

This clonotype was found many times. CDR3 sequence: CASSERDTQYF. CDR3 in DNA: TGTGCCAGCAGTGAGAGAGATACGCAGTATTTT. The V gene is TRBV9, the J gene TRBJ2-3; no clear D. The CDR3 loop spans 11 amino acids. V lost 5 bases, J lost 5 bases, and 6 bases lay in between. Germline lookup yields CDR1 SGDLS and CDR2 YYNGEE.

This clonotype was detected many times. The J gene is TRBJ2-3, the V gene TRBV20-1; D gene unclear. V shed 0 bases and J shed 3 bases, with 7 bases lying between them. CDR3 length: 13 amino acids. Germline values: CDR1 DFQATT, CDR2 SNEGSKA (reference sequence). The CDR3 protein is CSAREWATDTQYF. The CDR3 nucleotides are TGCAGTGCTAGAGAATGGGCTACAGATACGCAGTATTTT.

The rearrangement uses TRBV7-3 and TRBJ1-1; D is possibly TRBD1 (5 bases). V lost 5 bases, J lost 8 bases, and 12 bases lay in between. The germline V gene has CDR1 SGHTA and CDR2 FQGTGA. The CDR3 totals 12 residues. The CDR3, as DNA: TGTGCCAGCAGCCCGCAGGGAGGAGAAGCTTTCTTT. As protein: CASSPQGGEAFF.

This clonotype was seen only a few times. V and J are TRBV7-9 and TRBJ1-3; 11 nucleotides agree with TRBD1. The CDR3 spans 16 residues. The ends lost 5 bases at V and 3 bases at J; junction bases unmatched: 6. Germline CDR1 reads SEHNR; CDR2 reads FQNEAQ (reference sequence). As DNA, the CDR3 is TGTGCCAGCAGCCCGGACAGGGGGCGCCTTGGAAACACCATATATTTT. This translates into CASSPDRGRLGNTIYF.

In this sample, this clonotype turned up a few times. V usage is TRBV12-3 or TRBV12-4 and J usage is TRBJ2-7, with D maybe TRBD2 (5 bases). The CDR3 spans 14 residues. Trimming cost V 8 bases and J 3 bases, with 17 bases left between them. The CDR3 is CASSSLVGGYEQYF. The CDR3 DNA is TGTGCCAGCTCTTCTCTAGTAGGAGGCTACGAGCAGTACTTC.

This clonotype was seen ten or more times. V is TRBV9 and J is TRBJ2-1, with TRBD2 matching 8 bases. CDR1 is SGDLS, CDR2 YYNGEE, per germline. V lost 4 bases, J lost 4 bases, and 10 bases stayed unmatched. This CDR3 is 16 amino acids long. CDR3 DNA sequence: TGTGCCAGCAGCTTAACCGCGGGGGGTCTTTACAATGAGCAGTTCTTC. Protein product: CASSLTAGGLYNEQFF.

This clonotype was observed at least ten times. The J gene is TRBJ2-5, the V gene TRBV18, with D maybe TRBD1 (6 bases). The CDR3 runs 12 residues. The V end lost 8 bases, the J end lost 5 bases, and 12 bases lay between the germline ends. Germline V CDR1 and CDR2: KGHSH, LQKENI. In DNA, the CDR3 is TGTGCCAGCAGTCCAAGGGGGGAGACCCAGTACTTC. Protein product: CASSPRGETQYF.

The chain combines TRBV5-1 with TRBJ2-5, with D tentatively TRBD2 (5 bases). This CDR3 has 18 residues. The germline gives CDR1 SGHRS, CDR2 YFSETQ. Trimming stripped 3 bases from V and 2 bases from J, with 23 bases between. The CDR3 sequence: CASSSPRREGGPQETQYF. The CDR3 DNA is TGCGCCAGCAGCTCCCCGAGAAGGGAAGGAGGCCCTCAAGAGACCCAGTACTTC. Together with reference TRBV5-1 and TRBJ2-5, the CDR3 gives the full variable domain: KAGVTQTPRYLIKTRGQQVTLSCSPISGHRSVSWYQQTPGQGLQFLFEYFSETQRNKGNFPGRFSGRQFSNSRSEMNVSTLELGDSALYLCASSSPRREGGPQETQYFGPGTRLLVL.

The CDR3 nucleotides are TGTGCCAGCAGTTACTCGGCAGCTTGGGGTGAGCAGTTCTTC. Amino acids: CASSYSAAWGEQFF. The genes are TRBV6-5 and TRBJ2-1; D is undetermined. Trimming cost V 0 bases and J 9 bases, with 12 bases left between them. Germline CDR1 is MNHEY and CDR2 is SVGAGI. The CDR3 length is 14 residues.

This clonotype was picked up many times. This chain joins TRBV4-1 and TRBJ2-1, with 10 bases aligning to TRBD2. This CDR3 is 18 amino acids long. Germline trimming cut 0 bases from V and 8 bases from J; bases unmatched to any gene: 13. Germline lookup yields CDR1 MGHRA and CDR2 YSYEKL. The CDR3 DNA reads TGCGCCAGCAGCCAAGAGACGGAGAGCGGGGGGGCCCGGTATGAGCAGTTCTTC. Protein product: CASSQETESGGARYEQFF.

This clonotype was seen many times. V gene TRBV20-1 combines with J gene TRBJ2-5; D gene ambiguous. V was pared by 6 bases and J by 1 base, with 12 bases between. Germline V gene sequence: CDR1 DFQATT, CDR2 SNEGSKA (reference sequence). The CDR3 length is 13 residues. The CDR3 DNA reads as TGCAGTGCGTTTGAACCTATCCAAGAGACCCAGTACTTC. Translated, it gives CSAFEPIQETQYF.

A few counts support this clonotype. The J gene is TRBJ2-3, the V gene TRBV19; D gene unclear. In germline, CDR1 is LNHDA, CDR2 SQIVND (reference sequence). CDR3 length: 15 amino acids. V lost 3 bases and J lost 0, with 10 bases in between. CDR3 bases: TGTGCCAGTAGTATTCGGAAGTCAAGCACAGATACGCAGTATTTT. Translating gives CASSIRKSSTDTQYF.